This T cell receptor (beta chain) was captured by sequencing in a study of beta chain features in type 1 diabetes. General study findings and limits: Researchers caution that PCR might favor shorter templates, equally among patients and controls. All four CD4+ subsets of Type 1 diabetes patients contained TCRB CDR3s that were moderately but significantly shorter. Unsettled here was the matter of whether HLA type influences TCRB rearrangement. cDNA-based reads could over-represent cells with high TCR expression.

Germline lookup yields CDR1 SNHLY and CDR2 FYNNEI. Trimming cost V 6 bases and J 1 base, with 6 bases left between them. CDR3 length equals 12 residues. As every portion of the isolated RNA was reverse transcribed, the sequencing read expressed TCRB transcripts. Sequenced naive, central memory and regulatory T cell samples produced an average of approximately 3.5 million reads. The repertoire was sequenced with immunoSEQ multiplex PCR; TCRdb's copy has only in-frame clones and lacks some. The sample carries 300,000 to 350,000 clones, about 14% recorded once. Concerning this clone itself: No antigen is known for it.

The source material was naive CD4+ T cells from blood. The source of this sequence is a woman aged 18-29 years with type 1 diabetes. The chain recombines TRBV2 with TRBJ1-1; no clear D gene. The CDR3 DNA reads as TGTGCCAGCAGATACAGGAACACTGAAGCTTTCTTT. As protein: CASRYRNTEAFF.